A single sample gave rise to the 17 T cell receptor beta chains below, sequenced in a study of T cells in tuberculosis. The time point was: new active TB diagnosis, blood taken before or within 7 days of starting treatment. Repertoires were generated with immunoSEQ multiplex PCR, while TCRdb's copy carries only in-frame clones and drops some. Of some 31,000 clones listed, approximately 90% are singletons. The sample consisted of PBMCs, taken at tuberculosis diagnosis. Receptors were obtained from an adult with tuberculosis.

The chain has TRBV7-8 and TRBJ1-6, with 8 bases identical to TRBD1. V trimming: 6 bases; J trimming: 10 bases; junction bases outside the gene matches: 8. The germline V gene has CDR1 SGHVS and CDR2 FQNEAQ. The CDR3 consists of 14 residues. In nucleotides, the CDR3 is TGTGCCAGCAGACAGACAGGGGACGACTCACCCCTCCACTTT. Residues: CASRQTGDDSPLHF.

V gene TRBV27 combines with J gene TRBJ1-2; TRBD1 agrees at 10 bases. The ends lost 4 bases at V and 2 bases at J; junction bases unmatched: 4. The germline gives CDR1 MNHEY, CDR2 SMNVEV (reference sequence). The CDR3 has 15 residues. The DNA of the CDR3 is TGTGCCAGCAGTTCCCCGGGACAGGGGAACTATGGCTACACCTTC. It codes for CASSSPGQGNYGYTF.

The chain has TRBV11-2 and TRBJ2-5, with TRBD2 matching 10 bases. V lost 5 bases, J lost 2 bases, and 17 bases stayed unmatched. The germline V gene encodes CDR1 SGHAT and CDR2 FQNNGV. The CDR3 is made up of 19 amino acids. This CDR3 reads CASSPLRMVAGGPQETQYF. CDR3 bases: TGTGCCAGCAGCCCTCTCCGGATGGTAGCGGGAGGACCTCAAGAGACCCAGTACTTC.

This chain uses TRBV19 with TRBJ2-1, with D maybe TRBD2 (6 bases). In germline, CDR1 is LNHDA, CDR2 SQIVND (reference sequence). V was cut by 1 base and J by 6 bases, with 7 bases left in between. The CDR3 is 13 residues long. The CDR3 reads CASSIGGLNEQFF. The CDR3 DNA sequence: TGTGCCAGTAGTATAGGGGGACTCAATGAGCAGTTCTTC.

CDR3 in amino acids: CASSKVPARRKGPNIQYF. In DNA, the CDR3 is TGTGCCAGCAGCAAAGTTCCCGCTCGGCGTAAGGGGCCAAACATTCAGTACTTC. V usage is TRBV21-1 and J usage is TRBJ2-4; the table gives TRBD1 as D, unverified against the DNA. TRBV21-1 is a pseudogene. This CDR3 is 18 amino acids long.

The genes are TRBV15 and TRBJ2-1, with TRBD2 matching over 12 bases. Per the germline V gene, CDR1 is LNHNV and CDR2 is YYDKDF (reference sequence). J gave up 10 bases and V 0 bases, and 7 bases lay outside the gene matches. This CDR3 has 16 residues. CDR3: CATSRDFLGLAGEQFF. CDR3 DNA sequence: TGTGCCACCAGCAGAGATTTTTTAGGACTAGCGGGAGAGCAGTTCTTC.

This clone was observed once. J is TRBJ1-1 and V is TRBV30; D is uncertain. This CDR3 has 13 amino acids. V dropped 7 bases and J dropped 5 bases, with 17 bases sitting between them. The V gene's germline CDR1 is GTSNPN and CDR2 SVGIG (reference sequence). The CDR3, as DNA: TGTGCCTTCCAAGGGAGGGAGTTGACTGAAGCTTTCTTT. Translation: CAFQGRELTEAFF.

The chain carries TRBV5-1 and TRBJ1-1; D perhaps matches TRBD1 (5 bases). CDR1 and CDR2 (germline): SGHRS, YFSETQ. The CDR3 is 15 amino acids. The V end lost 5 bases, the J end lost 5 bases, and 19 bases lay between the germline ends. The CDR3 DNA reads TGCGCCAGCAGTGAGGACACCCTCCCCGGGACTGAAGCTTTCTTT. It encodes CASSEDTLPGTEAFF.

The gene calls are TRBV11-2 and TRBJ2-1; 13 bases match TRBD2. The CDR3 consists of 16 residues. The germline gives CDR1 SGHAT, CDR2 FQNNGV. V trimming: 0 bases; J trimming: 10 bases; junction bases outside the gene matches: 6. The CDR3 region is CASSLEGTSGKEEQFF. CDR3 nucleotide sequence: TGTGCCAGCAGCTTAGAAGGGACTAGCGGGAAGGAAGAGCAGTTCTTC.

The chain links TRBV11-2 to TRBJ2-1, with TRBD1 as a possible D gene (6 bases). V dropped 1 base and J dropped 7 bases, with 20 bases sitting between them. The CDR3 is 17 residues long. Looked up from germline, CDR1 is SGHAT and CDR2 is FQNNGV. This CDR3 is CASSLGTGGSRGNEQFF. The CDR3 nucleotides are TGTGCCAGCAGCTTAGGGACCGGCGGTTCTAGGGGGAATGAGCAGTTCTTC.

The CDR3 region is CASSDGTGLSNEQFF. DNA for the CDR3: TGCGCCAGCAGTGACGGGACAGGGCTAAGCAATGAGCAGTTCTTC. The V and J genes are TRBV10-1 and TRBJ2-1, with 9 bases lining up with TRBD1. CDR1 and CDR2 from the germline V gene are WNHNN and SYGVQD (reference sequence). The CDR3 totals 15 residues. V lost 3 bases to trimming and J lost 6 bases; unmatched junction nucleotides: 6.

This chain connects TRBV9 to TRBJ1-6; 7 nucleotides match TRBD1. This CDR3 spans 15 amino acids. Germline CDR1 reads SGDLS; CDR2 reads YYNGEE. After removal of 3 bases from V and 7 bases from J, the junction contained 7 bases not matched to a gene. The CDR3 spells CASSGGQTPNSPLHF. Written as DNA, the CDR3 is TGTGCCAGCAGCGGGGGACAGACCCCAAATTCACCCCTCCACTTT.

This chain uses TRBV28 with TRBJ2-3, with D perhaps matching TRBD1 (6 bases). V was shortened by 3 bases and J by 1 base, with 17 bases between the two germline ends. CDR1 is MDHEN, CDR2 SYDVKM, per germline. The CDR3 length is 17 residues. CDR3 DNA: TGTGCCAGCAGTTTCGGAGCTACAGGGCGACGCACAGATACGCAGTATTTT. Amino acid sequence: CASSFGATGRRTDTQYF. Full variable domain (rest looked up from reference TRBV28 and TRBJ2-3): DVKVTQSSRYLVKRTGEKVFLECVQDMDHENMFWYRQDPGLGLRLIYFSYDVKMKEKGDIPEGYSVSREKKERFSLILESASTNQTSMYLCASSFGATGRRTDTQYFGPGTRLTVL.

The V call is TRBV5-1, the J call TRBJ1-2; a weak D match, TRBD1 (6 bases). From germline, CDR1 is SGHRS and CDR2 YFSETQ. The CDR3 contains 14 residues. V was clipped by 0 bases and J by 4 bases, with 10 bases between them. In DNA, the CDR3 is TGCGCCAGCAGCTTGGCAGGGGCCCCCTATGGCTACACCTTC. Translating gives CASSLAGAPYGYTF.

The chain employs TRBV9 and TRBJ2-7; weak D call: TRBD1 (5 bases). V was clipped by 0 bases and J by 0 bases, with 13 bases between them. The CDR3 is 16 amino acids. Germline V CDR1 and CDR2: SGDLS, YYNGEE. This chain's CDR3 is CASSVENGASSYEQYF. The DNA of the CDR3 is TGTGCCAGCAGCGTAGAAAATGGGGCGAGCTCCTACGAGCAGTACTTC.

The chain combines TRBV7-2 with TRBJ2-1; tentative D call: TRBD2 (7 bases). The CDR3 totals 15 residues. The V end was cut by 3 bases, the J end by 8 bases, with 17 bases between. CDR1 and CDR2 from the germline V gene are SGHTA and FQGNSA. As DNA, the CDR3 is TGTGCCAGCAGCTTGGCTGCGGGGGCAAACTATGAGCAGTTCTTC. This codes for CASSLAAGANYEQFF.

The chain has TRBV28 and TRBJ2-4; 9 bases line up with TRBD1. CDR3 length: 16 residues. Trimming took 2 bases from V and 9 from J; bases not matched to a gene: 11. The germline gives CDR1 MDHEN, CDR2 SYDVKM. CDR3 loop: CASSLLGTGLQGIQYF. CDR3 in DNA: TGTGCCAGCAGTTTACTTGGGACAGGGCTTCAGGGCATTCAGTACTTC. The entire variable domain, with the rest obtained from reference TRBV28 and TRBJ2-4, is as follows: DVKVTQSSRYLVKRTGEKVFLECVQDMDHENMFWYRQDPGLGLRLIYFSYDVKMKEKGDIPEGYSVSREKKERFSLILESASTNQTSMYLCASSLLGTGLQGIQYFGAGTRLSVL.